This passage covers 10 T cell receptor beta chains from one sample sequenced in a study of blood T cell repertoires in COVID-19. Here immunoSEQ multiplex PCR was the method, and the copy in TCRdb shows in-frame clones only, minus some. The sample holds about 240,000 clones, around four fifths seen once. The sequenced sample consisted of peripheral blood. These receptors were collected from a woman in her sixties or seventies with active or convalescent COVID-19.

The table lists this clone with a count of one. This chain links TRBV5-6 with TRBJ1-1; D remains ambiguous. V was shortened by 5 bases and J by 1 base, with 15 bases between the two germline ends. The CDR3 is 15 residues long. Germline values: CDR1 SGHDT, CDR2 YYEEEE. CDR3 DNA sequence: TGTGCCAGCAGGCAAAGTCCAGGTAGGAACACTGAAGCTTTCTTT. This translates into CASRQSPGRNTEAFF. Looking up the rest from reference TRBV5-6 and TRBJ1-1 gives the full variable domain: DAGVTQSPTHLIKTRGQQVTLRCSPKSGHDTVSWYQQALGQGPQFIFQYYEEEERQRGNFPDRFSGHQFPNYSSELNVNALLLGDSALYLCASRQSPGRNTEAFFGQGTRLTVV.

The rearrangement joins TRBV27 to TRBJ1-2; weak D call: TRBD1 (5 bases). With 4 bases removed from V and 0 bases from J, the gap between germline ends came to 12 bases. Per germline, CDR1 MNHEY and CDR2 SMNVEV (reference sequence). The CDR3 contains 15 residues. As DNA, the CDR3 is TGTGCCAGCAGTTCGACAGTTTTCCCTAACTATGGCTACACCTTC. Amino acid sequence: CASSSTVFPNYGYTF.

The chain carries TRBV11-2 and TRBJ2-5, with TRBD1 matching 7 bases. The CDR3 has 15 amino acids. J was trimmed by 0 bases and V by 5 bases; bases with no gene match: 6. Germline V lookup: CDR1 SGHAT, CDR2 FQNNGV. The CDR3 nucleotides are TGTGCCAGCAGCCTTTGGGGGACAGACCAAGAGACCCAGTACTTC. It yields the protein CASSLWGTDQETQYF.

The chain joins TRBV6-5 to TRBJ2-7; tentatively, D is TRBD2 (7 bases). The CDR3 runs to 15 residues. V was pared by 6 bases and J by 2 bases, with 17 bases between. Germline values: CDR1 MNHEY, CDR2 SVGAGI. As DNA, the CDR3 is TGTGCCAGCAGGGGAGCGGGACAAACAACCTACGAGCAGTACGTC. This translates into CASRGAGQTTYEQYV.

V is TRBV7-9 and J is TRBJ2-1; the match to TRBD2 covers 7 bases. This CDR3 has 14 amino acids. Trimming removed 8 bases from V and 2 bases from J; junction bases left unmatched: 6. Per germline, CDR1 SEHNR and CDR2 FQNEAQ (reference sequence). The CDR3 is CASRPSGTYNEQFF. The DNA of the CDR3 is TGTGCCAGCCGCCCGAGCGGGACCTACAATGAGCAGTTCTTC.

V is TRBV7-2 and J is TRBJ1-6; D possibly corresponds to TRBD1 (5 bases). The CDR3 is 16 amino acids. Germline V gene lookup returns CDR1 SGHTA and CDR2 FQGNSA. Trimming removed 5 bases from V and 5 bases from J, with 16 bases in between. CDR3 sequence (DNA): TGTGCCAGCAGCCGGAAAGCGGGGCCTAATAATTCACCCCTCCACTTT. It codes for CASSRKAGPNNSPLHF.

The CDR3 sequence: CASSLGQGTEQFF. CDR3 bases: TGCGCCAGCAGCTTGGGACAGGGGACTGAGCAGTTCTTC. This chain uses TRBV5-1 with TRBJ2-1; 8 bases fit TRBD1. This CDR3 comprises 13 residues. Trimming removed 0 bases from V and 9 bases from J; junction bases left unmatched: 2. The germline V gene has CDR1 SGHRS and CDR2 YFSETQ.

V is TRBV7-7 and J is TRBJ2-7, with D perhaps matching TRBD2 (6 bases). The CDR3 totals 16 residues. Germline-derived CDR1 and CDR2 are SSHAT and FNYEAQ (reference sequence). The CDR3 sequence is CASSLVGWRGWYEQYV. The CDR3 DNA is TGTGCTAGCAGCTTAGTAGGGTGGCGGGGCTGGTACGAGCAGTACGTC.

The rearrangement uses TRBV12-3 or TRBV12-4 and TRBJ2-3; D gene uncertain. The CDR3 consists of 13 residues. Trimming pared 1 base from V and 6 bases from J, leaving 8 bases between. The CDR3 region has the DNA TGTGCCAGCAGTTTAGTAGTTGCCGATACGCAGTATTTT. Translating gives CASSLVVADTQYF.

This sequence joins TRBV19 and TRBJ1-1; D remains ambiguous. V shed 3 bases and J shed 0 bases, with 5 bases lying between them. CDR1 is LNHDA and CDR2 is SQIVND in the germline V gene (reference sequence). There are 13 residues in the CDR3. CDR3 sequence (DNA): TGTGCCAGTAGTATTTTCTTGAACACTGAAGCTTTCTTT. Its translation: CASSIFLNTEAFF.